This TCR beta chain was found in a study of a mutant IDH1 vaccine in newly diagnosed glioma. Study background: Radiotherapy, temozolomide, or both had been given previously, and both were given to most.

Broader study findings: Vaccination elicited immune responses in approximately 93% of patients.

Stated time point: week 35, safety follow-up. All doses held 300 ug of mutant IDH1 20-mer peptide, with topical imiquimod. The study enrolled donors with new WHO grade 3 or 4 IDH1-mutant, ATRX-lost astrocytomas. Concerning this clone: Antigen unknown.

Sequenced by immunoSEQ multiplex PCR; TCRdb stores in-frame clones only, minus some. The profile shows around 57,000 clones, roughly 80% of them singletons. The sequences come from PBMCs, collected from a glioma patient whose treatment included an IDH1 peptide vaccine. This clonotype was obtained from a young man with glioma.

The CDR3 DNA reads TGTGCCAGCAGCCCCAAAGGTTCATTTACCAGGGGCTACACCTTC. Its protein product is CASSPKGSFTRGYTF. The chain has TRBV27 and TRBJ1-2; D gene uncertain. V lost 6 bases to trimming and J lost 8 bases, with 22 bases between them. The length of the CDR3 is 15 residues. CDR1 MNHEY and CDR2 SMNVEV come from the germline V gene (reference sequence).